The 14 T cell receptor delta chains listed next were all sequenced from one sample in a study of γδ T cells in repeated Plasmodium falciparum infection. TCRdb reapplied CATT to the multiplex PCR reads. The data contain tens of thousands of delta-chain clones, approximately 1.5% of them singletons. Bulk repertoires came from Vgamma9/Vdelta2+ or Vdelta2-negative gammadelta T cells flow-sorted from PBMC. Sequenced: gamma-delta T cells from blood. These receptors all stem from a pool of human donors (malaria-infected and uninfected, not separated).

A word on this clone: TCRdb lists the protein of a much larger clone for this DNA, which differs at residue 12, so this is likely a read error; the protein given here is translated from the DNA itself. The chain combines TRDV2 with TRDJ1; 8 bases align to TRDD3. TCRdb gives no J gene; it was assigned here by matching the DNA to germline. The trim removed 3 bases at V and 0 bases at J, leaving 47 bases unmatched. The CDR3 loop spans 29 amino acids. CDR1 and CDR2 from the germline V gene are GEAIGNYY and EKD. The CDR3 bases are TGTGCCTGTGACCCTGCCTTCCGGCCCAATGGAATAGAGCCCTTACTGGGGGCCGACGCTGACCTATACACCGATAAACTCATCTTT. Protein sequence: CACDPAFRPNGIEPLLGADADLYTDKLIF.

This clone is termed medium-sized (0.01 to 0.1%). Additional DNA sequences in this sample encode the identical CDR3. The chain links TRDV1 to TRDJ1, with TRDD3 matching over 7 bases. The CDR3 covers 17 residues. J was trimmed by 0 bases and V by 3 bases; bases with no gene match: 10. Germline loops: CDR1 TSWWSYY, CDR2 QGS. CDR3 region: CALGDVPGGLYTDKLIF. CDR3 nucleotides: TGTGCTCTTGGGGACGTCCCTGGGGGTTTGTACACCGATAAACTCATCTTT.

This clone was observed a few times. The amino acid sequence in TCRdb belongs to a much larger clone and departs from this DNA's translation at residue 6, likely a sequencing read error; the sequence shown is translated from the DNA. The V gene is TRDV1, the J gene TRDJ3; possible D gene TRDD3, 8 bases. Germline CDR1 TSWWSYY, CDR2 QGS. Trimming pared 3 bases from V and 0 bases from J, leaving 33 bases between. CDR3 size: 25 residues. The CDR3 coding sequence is TGTGCTCTTGGGGATTCAATTTTCCTACAGGGGGATAACCGTGCGGACTCCTGGGACACCCGACAGATGTTTTTC. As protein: CALGDSIFLQGDNRADSWDTRQMFF.

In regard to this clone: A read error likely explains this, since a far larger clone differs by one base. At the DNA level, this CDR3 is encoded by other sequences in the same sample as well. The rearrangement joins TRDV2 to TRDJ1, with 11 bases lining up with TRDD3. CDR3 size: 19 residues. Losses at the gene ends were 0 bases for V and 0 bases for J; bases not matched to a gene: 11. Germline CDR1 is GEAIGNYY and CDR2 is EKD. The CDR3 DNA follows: TGTGCCTGTGACACCGTTCGGCTGGGGGATACAGTGAACACCGATAAACTCATCTTT. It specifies CACDTVRLGDTVNTDKLIF.

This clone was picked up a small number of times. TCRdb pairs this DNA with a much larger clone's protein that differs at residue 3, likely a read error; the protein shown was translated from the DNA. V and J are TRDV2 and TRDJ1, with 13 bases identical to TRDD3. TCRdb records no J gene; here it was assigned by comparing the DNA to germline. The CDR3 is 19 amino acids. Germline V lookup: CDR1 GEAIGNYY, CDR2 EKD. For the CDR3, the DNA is TGTGCCCGTGACGCCGCTACTGGGGGATACGGGGGGTATACCGATAAACTCATCTTT. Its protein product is CARDAATGGYGGYTDKLIF.

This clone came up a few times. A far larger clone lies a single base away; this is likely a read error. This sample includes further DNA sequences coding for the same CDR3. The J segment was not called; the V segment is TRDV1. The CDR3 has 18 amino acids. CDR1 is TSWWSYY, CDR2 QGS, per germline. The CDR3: CALGEECEHGLPPGRLIF. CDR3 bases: TGTGCTCTTGGGGAAGAATGTGAGCATGGCCTTCCGCCTGGGCGGCTCATCTTT.

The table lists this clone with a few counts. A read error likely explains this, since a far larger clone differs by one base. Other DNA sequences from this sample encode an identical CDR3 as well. CDR3 sequence: CACDTMSLPLGASYTDKLIF. DNA of the CDR3: TGCGCCTGTGACACCATGAGCCTCCCCCTGGGGGCCTCGTACACCGATAAACTCATCTTT. The chain links TRDV2 to TRDJ1; 7 bases map to TRDD3. The CDR3 length is 20 residues. Germline values: CDR1 GEAIGNYY, CDR2 EKD.

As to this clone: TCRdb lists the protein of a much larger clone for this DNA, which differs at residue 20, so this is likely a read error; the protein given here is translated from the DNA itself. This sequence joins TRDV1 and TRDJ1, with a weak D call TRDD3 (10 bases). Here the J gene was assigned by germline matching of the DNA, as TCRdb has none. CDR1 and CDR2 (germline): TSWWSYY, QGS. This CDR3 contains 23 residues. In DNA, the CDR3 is TGTGCTCTTGGGGAACCTCCTCCTTCCTACTACTGGGGGATCCCTACGGGCACCGATGAACTCATCTTT. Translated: CALGEPPPSYYWGIPTGTDELIF.

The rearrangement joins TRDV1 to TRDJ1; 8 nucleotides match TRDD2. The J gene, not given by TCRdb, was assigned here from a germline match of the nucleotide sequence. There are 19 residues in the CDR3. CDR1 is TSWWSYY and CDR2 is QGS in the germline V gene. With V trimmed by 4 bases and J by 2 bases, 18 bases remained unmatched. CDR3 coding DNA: TGTGCTCTTGGGGCCGTCTTCCTACCTTTTACTGGGAGGACCGATAAACTCATCTTT. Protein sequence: CALGAVFLPFTGRTDKLIF.

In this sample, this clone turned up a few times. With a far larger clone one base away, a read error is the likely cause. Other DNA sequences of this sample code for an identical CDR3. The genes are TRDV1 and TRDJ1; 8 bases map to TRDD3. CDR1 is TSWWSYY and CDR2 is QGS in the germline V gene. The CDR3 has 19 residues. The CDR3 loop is CALGPRGGGDNGGTDKLIF. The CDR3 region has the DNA TGTGCCCTTGGGCCACGTGGCGGGGGGGATAATGGTGGGACCGATAAACTCATCTTT.

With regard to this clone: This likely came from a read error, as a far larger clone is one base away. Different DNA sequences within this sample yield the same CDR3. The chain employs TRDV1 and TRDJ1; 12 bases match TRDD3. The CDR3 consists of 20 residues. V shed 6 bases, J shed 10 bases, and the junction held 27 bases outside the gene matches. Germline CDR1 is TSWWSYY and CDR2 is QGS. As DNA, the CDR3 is TGTGCTCTTGGCCCCATCCCTTCCTCACTACTGGGGGATACTTCGGCGCCACTCATCTTT. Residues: CALGPIPSSLLGDTSAPLIF.

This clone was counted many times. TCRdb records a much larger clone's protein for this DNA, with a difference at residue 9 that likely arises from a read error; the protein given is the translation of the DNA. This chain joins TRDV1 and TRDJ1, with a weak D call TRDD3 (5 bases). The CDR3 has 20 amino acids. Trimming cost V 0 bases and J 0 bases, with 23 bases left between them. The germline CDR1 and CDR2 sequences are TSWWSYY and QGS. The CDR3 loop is CALGELVSRNPRGYTDKLIF. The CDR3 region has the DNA TGTGCTCTTGGGGAACTAGTTTCACGGAACCCGAGGGGGTACACCGATAAACTCATCTTT.

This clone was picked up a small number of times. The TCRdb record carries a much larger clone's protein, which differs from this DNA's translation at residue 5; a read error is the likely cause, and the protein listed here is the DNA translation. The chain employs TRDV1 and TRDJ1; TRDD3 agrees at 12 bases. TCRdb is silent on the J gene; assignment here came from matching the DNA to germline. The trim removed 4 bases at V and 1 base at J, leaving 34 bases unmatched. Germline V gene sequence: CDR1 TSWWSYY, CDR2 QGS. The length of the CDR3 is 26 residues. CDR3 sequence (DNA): TGTGCTCTTGGGGGACCCTTTTTCTGTCGGCCCTTCCTAAACGGACTGGGGGATACCTTCACCGATAAACTCATCTTT. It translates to CALGGPFFCRPFLNGLGDTFTDKLIF.

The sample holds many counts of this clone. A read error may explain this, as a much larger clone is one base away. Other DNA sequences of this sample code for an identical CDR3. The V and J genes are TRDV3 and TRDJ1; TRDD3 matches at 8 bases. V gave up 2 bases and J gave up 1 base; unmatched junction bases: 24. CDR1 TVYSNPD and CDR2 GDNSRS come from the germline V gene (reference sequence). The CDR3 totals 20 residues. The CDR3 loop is CAFVGLPTKLGDTFTDKLIF. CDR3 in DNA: TGTGCCTTTGTGGGGCTACCAACCAAACTAGGGGATACCTTCACCGATAAACTCATCTTT.